Shown below are 30 T cell receptor beta chains from a single sample sequenced in a study of control samples from healthy donors and cancer patients. The repertoire was sequenced with immunoSEQ multiplex PCR; TCRdb's copy has only in-frame clones and lacks some. The data hold 90,000 to 100,000 clones, with 75% to 85% observed a single time. The material sequenced was blood. The origin of the receptors is a young woman in good health.

J is TRBJ1-2 and V is TRBV3-1 (or the pseudogene TRBV3-2); a weak D match, TRBD1 (5 bases). The germline V gene has CDR1 LGHDT and CDR2 YNNKEL (reference sequence). V gave up 7 bases and J gave up 2 bases, with 8 bases separating them. The CDR3 has 12 residues. The CDR3, as DNA: TGTGCCAGCACGGGACTGAACTATGGCTACACCTTC. It is translated as CASTGLNYGYTF.

This chain links TRBV5-1 with TRBJ1-1; D is possibly TRBD1 (5 bases). The CDR3 spans 14 residues. Germline CDR1 SGHRS, CDR2 YFSETQ. The germline V and J ends were trimmed by 4 bases and 2 bases, with 12 bases remaining between them. CDR3: CASSTQGINTEAFF. CDR3 DNA: TGCGCCAGCAGCACCCAGGGAATAAACACTGAAGCTTTCTTT. Using reference TRBV5-1 and TRBJ1-1 for the parts outside the CDR3, the full variable domain is KAGVTQTPRYLIKTRGQQVTLSCSPISGHRSVSWYQQTPGQGLQFLFEYFSETQRNKGNFPGRFSGRQFSNSRSEMNVSTLELGDSALYLCASSTQGINTEAFFGQGTRLTVV.

The chain couples TRBV5-4 to TRBJ2-3; 9 positions agree with TRBD1. The trim removed 3 bases at V and 5 bases at J, leaving 10 bases unmatched. Germline assignment: CDR1 SGHNT and CDR2 YYREEE (reference sequence). The CDR3 is 16 residues long. This CDR3 is CASSSEQGAEGDTQYF. The CDR3 DNA reads TGTGCCAGCAGCTCTGAACAGGGGGCCGAGGGAGATACGCAGTATTTT.

The V call is TRBV2, the J call TRBJ1-1; tentatively, D is TRBD1 (5 bases). Germline V gene sequence: CDR1 SNHLY, CDR2 FYNNEI. The CDR3 sequence is 14 residues long. Deletions cut 6 bases from V and 4 bases from J, with 15 bases between. The CDR3 is CASRAFMTVTEAFF. CDR3 coding DNA: TGTGCCAGCAGAGCCTTTATGACAGTCACTGAAGCTTTCTTT.

The V and J genes are TRBV5-4 and TRBJ1-5; 11 positions agree with TRBD1. The CDR3 has 15 residues. Germline-derived CDR1 and CDR2 are SGHNT and YYREEE (reference sequence). J was trimmed by 6 bases and V by 3 bases; bases with no gene match: 5. The CDR3 DNA reads TGTGCCAGCAGCTACGGGACAGGGGGAAGTCAGCCCCAGCATTTT. Protein product: CASSYGTGGSQPQHF. The full variable domain, its missing parts supplied by reference TRBV5-4 and TRBJ1-5, is ETGVTQSPTHLIKTRGQQVTLRCSSQSGHNTVSWYQQALGQGPQFIFQYYREEENGRGNFPPRFSGLQFPNYSSELNVNALELDDSALYLCASSYGTGGSQPQHFGDGTRLSIL.

This chain joins TRBV9 and TRBJ2-3; 11 bases are shared with TRBD2. There are 17 residues in the CDR3. Trimming took 0 bases from V and 0 from J; bases not matched to a gene: 3. The germline V gene has CDR1 SGDLS and CDR2 YYNGEE. The CDR3 loop reads CASSVGTSGGSTDTQYF. CDR3 nucleotides: TGTGCCAGCAGCGTAGGTACTAGCGGGGGAAGCACAGATACGCAGTATTTT. Using reference TRBV9 and TRBJ2-3 for the parts outside the CDR3, the full variable domain is DSGVTQTPKHLITATGQRVTLRCSPRSGDLSVYWYQQSLDQGLQFLIQYYNGEERAKGNILERFSAQQFPDLHSELNLSSLELGDSALYFCASSVGTSGGSTDTQYFGPGTRLTVL.

V usage is TRBV10-1 and J usage is TRBJ2-2; D not resolved. CDR1 and CDR2 from the germline V gene are WNHNN and SYGVQD (reference sequence). The V end was cut by 4 bases, the J end by 4 bases, with 7 bases between. CDR3 length equals 13 residues. CDR3: CASSASGTGELFF. For the CDR3, the DNA is TGCGCCAGCAGTGCCAGTGGCACCGGGGAGCTGTTTTTT.

The chain couples TRBV6-6 to TRBJ1-6, with D perhaps TRBD1 (5 bases). Deletions cut 7 bases from V and 13 bases from J, with 14 bases between. This CDR3 has 12 amino acids. Germline values: CDR1 MNHNY, CDR2 SVGAGI (reference sequence). The CDR3, as DNA: TGTGCCAGCACCGGCCCCGGGGGGCCCCTCCACTTT. As protein: CASTGPGGPLHF.

V is TRBV15 and J is TRBJ2-6; weak D call: TRBD1 (6 bases). The CDR3 sequence is 20 residues long. Germline V gene lookup returns CDR1 LNHNV and CDR2 YYDKDF (reference sequence). The V end lost 2 bases, the J end lost 0 bases, and 20 bases lay between the germline ends. In DNA form, the CDR3 reads TGTGCCACCAGCAGACCCACTTTCAGACAGGCGTCCTCTGGGGCCAACGTCCTGACTTTC. This codes for CATSRPTFRQASSGANVLTF.

This rearrangement joins TRBV9 to TRBJ2-2; 10 nucleotides agree with TRBD1. The CDR3 runs 13 residues. In germline, CDR1 is SGDLS, CDR2 YYNGEE. The V gene end was trimmed by 7 bases and the J gene end by 3 bases; junction bases not matched to a gene: 0. In DNA, the CDR3 is TGTGCCAGCGGACAGGGGGACACCGGGGAGCTGTTTTTT. As protein: CASGQGDTGELFF.

The sample holds a few counts of this clone. The V and J genes are TRBV9 and TRBJ2-1; D not resolved. Trimming removed 0 bases at V and 5 bases at J, with 0 bases between. The CDR3 is made up of 11 amino acids. Germline-derived CDR1 and CDR2 are SGDLS and YYNGEE. CDR3 nucleotide sequence: TGTGCCAGCAGCGTAGACAATGAGCAGTTCTTC. Amino acids: CASSVDNEQFF. The entire variable domain, with the rest obtained from reference TRBV9 and TRBJ2-1, is as follows: DSGVTQTPKHLITATGQRVTLRCSPRSGDLSVYWYQQSLDQGLQFLIQYYNGEERAKGNILERFSAQQFPDLHSELNLSSLELGDSALYFCASSVDNEQFFGPGTRLTVL.

This clone is labeled medium-sized (0.01 to 0.1%). The genes are TRBV7-3 and TRBJ1-5, with a possible D match to TRBD1 (6 bases). Germline V gene lookup returns CDR1 SGHTA and CDR2 FQGTGA. There are 15 residues in the CDR3. V lost 4 bases and J 6 bases, leaving 16 bases between the germline ends. DNA of the CDR3: TGTGCCAGCAGCTCTGAACAGGGCCACAGTCAGCCCCAGCATTTT. Its protein is CASSSEQGHSQPQHF.

In its sample, this clone was seen once. The rearrangement links TRBV7-2 to TRBJ2-1, with 9 positions matching TRBD2. The V segment lost 4 bases and the J segment 7 bases; nucleotides outside the gene matches: 11. The germline V gene encodes CDR1 SGHTA and CDR2 FQGNSA. The CDR3 is made up of 16 amino acids. The CDR3 sequence: CASSSLFAGGTNEQFF. CDR3 bases: TGTGCCAGCAGCTCTCTATTTGCGGGGGGGACAAATGAGCAGTTCTTC.

The CDR3 loop is CASSLALRLSEAFF. The CDR3 coding sequence is TGTGCCAGCAGCTTAGCGCTGCGTCTCAGTGAAGCTTTCTTT. The chain employs TRBV7-8 and TRBJ1-1; D is unclear. Trimming removed 0 bases at V and 7 bases at J, with 12 bases between. The CDR3 extends over 14 amino acids. Germline V gene sequence: CDR1 SGHVS, CDR2 FQNEAQ.

The gene calls are TRBV6-1 and TRBJ1-4; 7 bases are a match to TRBD1. The V segment lost 4 bases and the J segment 3 bases; nucleotides outside the gene matches: 11. The germline CDR1 and CDR2 sequences are MNHNS and SASEGT. The CDR3 sequence is 17 residues long. In nucleotides, the CDR3 is TGTGCCAGCAGTGGTCAAGGGGGCGTATTGCCTAATGAAAAACTGTTTTTT. This gives the protein CASSGQGGVLPNEKLFF.

V usage is TRBV19 and J usage is TRBJ1-5; D remains unclear. The CDR3 loop spans 12 amino acids. The germline V and J ends were trimmed by 6 bases and 4 bases, with 7 bases remaining between them. Germline V gene sequence: CDR1 LNHDA, CDR2 SQIVND (reference sequence). The CDR3 protein is CASRETNQPQHF. CDR3 in DNA: TGTGCCAGTAGGGAAACGAATCAGCCCCAGCATTTT.

The chain joins TRBV7-8 to TRBJ1-2, with D possibly matching TRBD1 (6 bases). The CDR3 extends over 15 amino acids. Germline assignment: CDR1 SGHVS and CDR2 FQNEAQ. The V and J ends lost 1 base and 1 base respectively, with 10 bases between them. Here the CDR3 reads CASSLGTASNYGYTF. In DNA, the CDR3 is TGTGCCAGCAGCTTAGGGACAGCGAGTAACTATGGCTACACCTTC.

There are many counts of this clone. This chain links TRBV9 with TRBJ1-3; D gene ambiguous. From germline, CDR1 is SGDLS and CDR2 YYNGEE. Between the trimmed V and J ends, which lost 0 bases and 8 bases, there was a span of 12 bases. The CDR3 totals 14 residues. The CDR3 sequence is CASSVGPGLDTIYF. In DNA form, the CDR3 reads TGTGCCAGCAGCGTAGGGCCGGGGTTAGACACCATATATTTT.

The chain is built from TRBV6-5 and TRBJ2-3; TRBD1 aligns across 9 bases. Germline V gives CDR1 MNHEY, CDR2 SVGAGI. The CDR3 is 15 residues long. V lost 6 bases to trimming and J lost 0 bases; unmatched junction nucleotides: 4. DNA for the CDR3: TGTGCCAGCAGAGCCGGGACAGGGAGCACAGATACGCAGTATTTT. Translated: CASRAGTGSTDTQYF.

This chain connects TRBV7-4 to TRBJ2-7; D is ambiguous. The V gene's germline CDR1 is SGHVT and CDR2 SQSDAQ. The V end lost 11 bases, the J end lost 5 bases, and 16 bases lay between the germline ends. The CDR3 contains 12 residues. The CDR3 nucleotides are TGTGCCGACGGGCTCCCTACCAACGAGCAGTACTTC. Its translation: CADGLPTNEQYF.

The rearrangement joins TRBV30 to TRBJ2-1, with a tentative D call TRBD2 (6 bases). The CDR3 length is 13 residues. Germline CDR1 and CDR2: GTSNPN and SVGIG (reference sequence). V was trimmed by 4 bases and J by 8 bases, leaving 15 bases between them. Here the CDR3 DNA reads TGTGCCTGGAACGGGGGAGTGATCGATGAGCAGTTCTTC. This codes for CAWNGGVIDEQFF.

The chain links TRBV7-2 to TRBJ1-1; TRBD1 matches 7 bases. This CDR3 is built from 14 residues. The V gene end was trimmed by 3 bases and the J gene end by 11 bases; junction bases not matched to a gene: 12. The germline gives CDR1 SGHTA, CDR2 FQGNSA. The DNA for the CDR3 is TGTGCCAGCAGCTTGACTACAGGGGATAGGGATGCTTTCTTT. As protein: CASSLTTGDRDAFF.

The rearrangement joins TRBV9 to TRBJ2-1, with a weak D call TRBD2 (6 bases). CDR3 length: 15 amino acids. Germline V gives CDR1 SGDLS, CDR2 YYNGEE. V was cut by 4 bases and J by 4 bases, with 15 bases left in between. The CDR3 loop reads CASSPLSGVYNEQFF. The CDR3 DNA reads TGTGCCAGCAGCCCCCTGTCGGGGGTTTACAATGAGCAGTTCTTC. The variable domain in full, completed from reference TRBV9 and TRBJ2-1, reads DSGVTQTPKHLITATGQRVTLRCSPRSGDLSVYWYQQSLDQGLQFLIQYYNGEERAKGNILERFSAQQFPDLHSELNLSSLELGDSALYFCASSPLSGVYNEQFFGPGTRLTVL.

The rearrangement links TRBV6-5 to TRBJ2-5; D is perhaps TRBD2 (5 bases). CDR1 MNHEY and CDR2 SVGAGI come from the germline V gene. With 10 bases removed from V and 5 bases from J, the gap between germline ends came to 11 bases. This CDR3 region has 11 residues. This chain's CDR3 is CATGEWETQYF. CDR3 DNA sequence: TGTGCCACTGGGGAGTGGGAGACCCAGTACTTC.

The CDR3 DNA follows: TGTGCCAGCAGTACGTTTGGGAGGGACACTGAAGCTTTCTTT. Translating gives CASSTFGRDTEAFF. V usage is TRBV25-1 and J usage is TRBJ1-1; D ambiguous. Germline CDR1 and CDR2: MGHDK and SYGVNS. The V end was cut by 5 bases, the J end by 3 bases, with 13 bases between. The CDR3 extends over 14 amino acids.

The chain uses TRBV6-5 and TRBJ2-3; D is unresolved. Trimming cost V 7 bases and J 0 bases, with 14 bases left between them. Germline CDR1 reads MNHEY; CDR2 reads SVGAGI. CDR3 length: 15 residues. The CDR3 region has the DNA TGTGCCAGCAACTTGGCCGGGTCGAGCACAGATACGCAGTATTTT. This codes for CASNLAGSSTDTQYF.

The rearrangement links TRBV27 to TRBJ2-7; D not certain. Germline CDR1 MNHEY, CDR2 SMNVEV (reference sequence). CDR3 length: 12 residues. Trimming cost V 1 base and J 1 base, with 2 bases left between them. This chain's CDR3 is CASSLWSYEQYF. The CDR3 DNA sequence: TGTGCCAGCAGTTTATGGTCCTACGAGCAGTACTTC.

This clone is classed as medium-sized (0.01 to 0.1%). This rearrangement joins TRBV7-7 to TRBJ1-1; 11 nucleotides match TRBD1. Trimming took 3 bases from V and 4 from J; bases not matched to a gene: 4. The CDR3 runs 15 residues. Germline V CDR1 and CDR2: SSHAT, FNYEAQ (reference sequence). In DNA form, the CDR3 reads TGTGCCAGCAGCTTTGGGGGGACAGGGGGCACTGAAGCTTTCTTT. It is translated as CASSFGGTGGTEAFF.

This clone was recorded once. The gene calls are TRBV5-1 and TRBJ1-3; 7 bases line up with TRBD1. Germline V CDR1 and CDR2: SGHRS, YFSETQ. The CDR3 has 15 amino acids. V was clipped by 1 base and J by 1 base; unmatched bases: 2. The CDR3 coding sequence is TGCGCCAGCAGCTTGACAGGGGTGTCTGGAAACACCATATATTTT. Translated, it gives CASSLTGVSGNTIYF.

The chain couples TRBV18 to TRBJ2-5; D possibly corresponds to TRBD2 (6 bases). The CDR3 is 15 residues long. V lost 6 bases and J 1 base, leaving 15 bases between the germline ends. Per the germline V gene, CDR1 is KGHSH and CDR2 is LQKENI. This CDR3 reads CASSPRGAAQETQYF. The CDR3 bases are TGTGCCAGCTCCCCTCGCGGGGCTGCCCAAGAGACCCAGTACTTC.